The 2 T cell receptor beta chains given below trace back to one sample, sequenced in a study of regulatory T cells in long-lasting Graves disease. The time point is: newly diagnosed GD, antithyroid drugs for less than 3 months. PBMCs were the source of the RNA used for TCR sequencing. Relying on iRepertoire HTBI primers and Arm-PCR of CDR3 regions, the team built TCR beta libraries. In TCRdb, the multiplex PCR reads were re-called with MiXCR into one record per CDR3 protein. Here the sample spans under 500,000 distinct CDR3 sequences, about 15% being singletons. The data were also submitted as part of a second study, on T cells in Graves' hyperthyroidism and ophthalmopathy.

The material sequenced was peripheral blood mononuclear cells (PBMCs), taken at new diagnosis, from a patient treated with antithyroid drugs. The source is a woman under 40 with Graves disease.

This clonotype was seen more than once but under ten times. The CDR3 bases are TGTGCCAGCAGCTTCATCGGCGGCTTCTCCTACAATGAGCAGTTCTTC. It is translated as CASSFIGGFSYNEQFF. The V and J genes are TRBV7-9 and TRBJ2-1; D uncertain. The germline V gene has CDR1 SEHNR and CDR2 FQNEAQ (reference sequence). V lost 3 bases to trimming and J lost 0 bases, with 12 bases between them. The CDR3 consists of 16 residues.

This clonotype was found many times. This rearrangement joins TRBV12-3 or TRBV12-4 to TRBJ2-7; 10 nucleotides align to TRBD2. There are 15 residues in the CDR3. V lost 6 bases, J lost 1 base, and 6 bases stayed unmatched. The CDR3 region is CASSPGTSVSYEQYF. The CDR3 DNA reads TGTGCCAGCAGCCCCGGGACTAGCGTTTCCTACGAGCAGTACTTC.